Listed below are T cell receptor beta chains from one sample, sequenced in a study. MiXCR, run by TCRdb on the RT-PCR reads, gives a single entry per CDR3 protein. The profile covers fewer than 800,000 distinct CDR3 sequences, with approximately 14% appearing a single time and roughly 4% taken by the ten largest. Sequences were obtained from memory CD4+ T cells from blood. These receptors were obtained from a female donor in good health, serving as a healthy control. Both conserved end residues are part of each CDR3. D genes are given only for firm matches. Rows give clone size only sometimes, using once, few, many, or a class for an expanded clone.

>-|-|TRBJ1-5|TRBV7-9
TGTGCCAGCAGCTTAGTAGGGGCGCCCAATCAGCCCCAGCATTTT
CASSLVGAPNQPQHF
>-|many|TRBJ1-2|TRBV5-6
TGTGCCAGCAGCTTTCGCCTTGGCTACACCTTC
CASSFRLGYTF
>-|few|TRBJ1-2|TRBV9
TGTGCCAGCAGCGTAGCTACCGGGCCCTATGGCTACACCTTC
CASSVATGPYGYTF
>-|few|TRBJ2-6|TRBV7-8
TGTGCCAGCAGCTTAGCTGGGACTGGGGCCAACGTCCTGACTTTC
CASSLAGTGANVLTF
>TRBD2|few|TRBJ2-7|TRBV20-1
TGCAGTGCTAGAGACCGGGACTACCTTCGCGAGCAGTACTTC
CSARDRDYLREQYF
>TRBD2|few|TRBJ2-3|TRBV20-1
TGCAGTGCTAGCGTCTATTCCTTAGCGGGACTAGCGAACACAGATACGCAGTATTTT
CSASVYSLAGLANTDTQYF
>-|many|TRBJ2-2|TRBV20-1
TGCAGTGCTAGAGATCGCAGGCAGGACACCGGGGAGCTGTTTTTT
CSARDRRQDTGELFF
>TRBD1|few|TRBJ1-5|TRBV3-1
TGTGCCAGCAGTCCTGGGACAGGGGGCCCCAATCAGCCCCAGCATTTT
CASSPGTGGPNQPQHF
>TRBD2|many|TRBJ2-7|TRBV20-1
TGCAGTCCCGACCGGGACTACTCCTACGAGCAGTACTTC
CSPDRDYSYEQYF
>-|few|TRBJ2-3|TRBV29-1
TGCAGCGTTGAGGGTGACCAAGGCACAGATACGCAGTATTTT
CSVEGDQGTDTQYF
>-|many|TRBJ2-2|TRBV6-2/TRBV6-3
TGTGCCAGCAGTTCCGGGCAGGGGCACACCGGGGAGCTGTTTTTT
CASSSGQGHTGELFF
>TRBD2|-|TRBJ2-7|TRBV28
TGTGCCAGCAGTTCCCCGGGGGGTCCTGACGAGCAGTACTTC
CASSSPGGPDEQYF
>-|few|TRBJ2-4|TRBV7-2
TGTGCCAGCAGCCTGGACAGGCGGGGGCTTATAGCCAAAAACATTCAGTACTTC
CASSLDRRGLIAKNIQYF
>TRBD2|-|TRBJ2-2|TRBV5-1
TGCGCCAGCAGCTTGGAAGGGAAGACTAGCGTCACCGGGGAGCTGTTTTTT
CASSLEGKTSVTGELFF